This TCR beta chain was identified in a study of blood T cell repertoires in COVID-19. Study-wide context: The samples span acute and convalescent COVID-19 from the United States, Italy and Spain. T cells, B-cell-depleted T cells, or PBMCs provided the cDNA or gDNA that served as material.

The CDR3 loop spans 14 amino acids. Germline V gene lookup returns CDR1 SGHTS and CDR2 YDEGEE. The ends were cut back, 1 base at V and 6 bases at J, with 13 bases in the middle. In the original processing: It was from reference gene primer amplification that nucleated cell counts were estimated. The assay was immunoSEQ multiplex PCR, and TCRdb's table has in-frame clones only and misses some. The DNA gave D and trimming, while V, J and clone size come from that table. This sample has 350,000 to 400,000 clones, with roughly nine tenths found just once. The chain couples TRBV5-8 to TRBJ1-2, with D possibly matching TRBD1 (5 bases). This TCR came from a woman in her thirties who had recovered from COVID-19. Sample: PBMCs or T cells enriched from blood (not recorded which). CDR3 sequence: CASSLRQGGDGYTF. Written as DNA, the CDR3 is TGTGCCAGCAGCTTGCGGCAGGGTGGAGATGGCTACACCTTC.